The sequence of this TCR beta chain was determined in a study of identical twins (dated by TCRdb to the mid-2010s). Some background on the complete study: To test whether fetal clonotypes persist, the study used deep sequencing on TCR alpha and beta repertoires from monozygotic twins, unrelated adults of various ages, and cord blood. To rule out contamination, the twin experiments were replicated at different times with different library preparation protocols.

Every donor was a healthy Caucasian. The twin cohort consisted of three pairs of female monozygotic twins, all aged about 18 to 30 years. Peripheral blood mononuclear cells were used as the source from which RNA for TCR libraries was isolated. The library was made by 5' RACE. Reads for this sample came from an Illumina HiSeq 2000. Template switching introduced a universal primer binding site; the final cDNA contained a unique molecular identifier, enabling accurate counting of TCR cDNA molecules. Specific primers in the conserved constant-segment region were used to synthesize first-strand cDNA for the TCR alpha and beta chains. To control for contamination, every cDNA library carried two barcodes: a SMART-Mk sample barcode plus Illumina barcodes. TruSeq adapter sequences along with Illumina sample barcodes were introduced in two successive PCR steps. The TCR alpha and beta cDNA libraries were sequenced on the Illumina HiSeq platform using custom primers. In the original analysis: Raw reads were processed with MiGEC to extract unique molecular identifiers, and MiXCR was used to determine CDR3 positions. Recombination models were inferred per individual with the repgenHMM and IGoR tools using an EM algorithm. The analysis of shared clonotypes was done with the tcR package in R, with sharing normalized by the product of cloneset sizes. To study raw recombination free of thymic and clonal selection effects, out-of-frame nonproductive sequences were analyzed. The public reads were reanalyzed by TCRdb: fastp trimming at Q25, MiXCR alignment, in-frame beta chains only. Under each unique CDR3 protein, matching rows form one entry showing the most common genes and DNA. What appears here as the V and J calls and clone size reflects TCRdb's work, not the paper's. Within this sample are just under 650,000 distinct CDR3 sequences, with roughly 6.6% of them counted one time only. The ten largest clonotypes hold around 1.6% of the sample.

CDR1 SGHAT and CDR2 FQNNGV are derived from the germline V gene. V gives up 2 bases and J gives up 2 bases, and the segment between their germline ends measures 17 bases. The CDR3, from cysteine to phenylalanine, totals 17 residues. Solely the CDR3 DNA is kept, with 51 bases framed from the first base. This clonotype was observed many times. Its antigen is currently not known. Within one base of it there is no much larger clone, and no base qualities were kept. Results and caveats for the whole study, not just this receptor: Fewer insertions were carried by abundant cord blood beta clonotypes; a weaker similar trend was observed in young adult naive repertoires, while no such trend was observed in memory repertoires. Recombination models systematically underestimated out-of-frame TCR alpha sharing in monozygotic twins but agreed with sharing between unrelated individuals. Invariant T cells such as MAIT and iNKT could partly confound zero-insertion analyses, although diverse VJ usage argued against such confounding for most clonotypes. Excess twin sharing in beta out-of-frame sequences was weaker because fewer shared sequences lowered the signal-to-noise ratio. Because the same donors could not be followed over many years, the conclusions relied on cross-sectional statistical analysis. Out-of-frame TCR alpha sequences shared between twins showed an excess of low generation-probability sequences compared with coincidental sharing between unrelated individuals.

The same sample was also used in a study of yellow fever vaccine responses in identical twins. That second report states: The authors reported that the T cell response to vaccination in identical twins appeared partly convergent and partly personalized. Focusing on identical twins, the study followed the T cell clones that responded to the vaccine, and did so with precision.

The TCR comes from a woman aged 18-29 years in good health. This receptor chain uses TRBV11-2 and TRBJ2-3; TRBD1 is perhaps the D gene, given 5 matching bases. Sequencing used PBMCs. This receptor has the CDR3 CASSLYRGATITDTQYF. The bases are TGTGCCAGCAGCTTATATCGTGGGGCAACCATCACAGATACGCAGTATTTT.